This T cell receptor (beta chain) is from a study of blood T cells in healthy people across ages. A second PCR of 7 to 11 cycles used a sample-barcoded 5' primer and a J-beta primer mix. Every cDNA molecule bore a tag from a template-switch adaptor containing 12 random nucleotides. TCRdb re-derived calls from the 5' RACE reads in MiXCR, one entry per CDR3 protein. The sample has nearly 800,000 distinct CDR3 sequences, 56% seen once; the top ten hold about 26%. Healthy Caucasians from Russia aged about 6 to 90 served as donors. This CDR3 contains 13 residues. Germline CDR1 is MDHEN and CDR2 is SYDVKM. Trimming took 6 bases from V and 3 from J, leaving 11 bases between them.

The sequence was collected from a man aged 40-49 years in good health. The sequencing sample was made of blood. This chain links TRBV28 with TRBJ1-2; perhaps TRBD1 as D (5 bases). CDR3 DNA sequence: TGTGCCAGCAGGGGGGTGGGGTACTATGGCTACACCTTC. Translating it yields CASRGVGYYGYTF.